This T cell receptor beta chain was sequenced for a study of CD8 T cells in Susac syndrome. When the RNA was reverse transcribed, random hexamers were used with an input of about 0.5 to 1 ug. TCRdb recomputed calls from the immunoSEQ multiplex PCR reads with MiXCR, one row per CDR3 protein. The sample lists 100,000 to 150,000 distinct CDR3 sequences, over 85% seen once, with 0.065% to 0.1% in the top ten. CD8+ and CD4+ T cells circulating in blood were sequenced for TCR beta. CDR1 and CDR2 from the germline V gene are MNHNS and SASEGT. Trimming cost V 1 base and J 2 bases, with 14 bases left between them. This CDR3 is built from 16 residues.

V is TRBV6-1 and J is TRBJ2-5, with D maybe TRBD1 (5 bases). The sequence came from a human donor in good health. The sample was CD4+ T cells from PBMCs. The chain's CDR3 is CASSEEYRIVQETQYF. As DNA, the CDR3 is TGTGCCAGCAGTGAAGAGTACAGGATAGTTCAAGAGACCCAGTACTTC.